Listed below are T cell receptor beta chains from one sample, sequenced in a study of T cell responses to AZD1222 COVID-19 vaccine. Profiled with immunoSEQ multiplex PCR; TCRdb holds only in-frame clones, not every one. The table has some 140,000 clones, about 86% seen once; the top ten hold about 5.1%. The source was peripheral blood, collected on day 0 of MenACWY control vaccination. Every receptor here comes from an adult in good health. Each CDR3 is given with its conserved first and last residue. A D gene is named only where the DNA matches it firmly. Size tells how often a clone was seen (once, few, many) or the class of an expanded clone, and some rows leave it out.

>NA|TRBJ2-1|TRBV20-1|TRBD2
TGCAGTGCTAGTCGGACTAGCGGGGACAATGAGCAGTTCTTC
CSASRTSGDNEQFF
>NA|TRBJ1-1|TRBV6-5|NA
TGTGCCAGCAGTTACGGCGGGGGGGGACACACTGAAGCTTTCTTT
CASSYGGGGHTEAFF
>NA|TRBJ2-5|TRBV5-6|NA
TGTGCCAGCAGTCCCTACGGGCAAGAGACCCAGTACTTC
CASSPYGQETQYF
>NA|TRBJ1-2|TRBV27|NA
TGTGCCAGCAGTTTCCTCGGGACAAAGACTAACTATGGCTACACCTTC
CASSFLGTKTNYGYTF
>NA|TRBJ2-3|TRBV27|TRBD1
TGTGCCAGCAGTGCGAGACAGGGGGGGATCACAGATACGCAGTATTTT
CASSARQGGITDTQYF
>NA|TRBJ2-1|TRBV5-5|NA
TGTGCCAGCAGCTCGGGACTGACGTCCTACAATGAGCAGTTCTTC
CASSSGLTSYNEQFF
>once|TRBJ1-1|TRBV27|NA
TGTGCCAGCAGTGGTTTCCAGGGCGGTGAAGCTTTCTTT
CASSGFQGGEAFF
>NA|TRBJ2-3|TRBV7-2|NA
TGTGCCAGCAGCCAATTGGGGGAAGCAACCACAGATACGCAGTATTTT
CASSQLGEATTDTQYF
>NA|TRBJ1-5|TRBV29-1|NA
TGCAGCGTTAGTCCGGGAGTCGGTCAGCCCCAGCATTTT
CSVSPGVGQPQHF
>NA|TRBJ1-1|TRBV19|NA
TGTGCCAGTAGTATAGATCAGAGCACAACCGAAGCTTTCTTT
CASSIDQSTTEAFF
>NA|TRBJ2-3|TRBV24-1|NA
TGTGCCACCAGTGACAGAAGGGGGGTTCGCACAGATACGCAGTATTTT
CATSDRRGVRTDTQYF
>NA|TRBJ2-1|TRBV7-8|NA
TGTGCCAGCATCCCTGGGCCTATTTATGAGCAGTTCTTC
CASIPGPIYEQFF
>NA|TRBJ2-2|TRBV28|TRBD2
TGTGCCAGCAGGCGGGGGGTCTCCGGGGAGCTGTTTTTT
CASRRGVSGELFF
>NA|TRBJ1-2|TRBV7-9|NA
TGTGCCTCCCTAGCTCGCAGGGGTGATGGCTACACCTTC
CASLARRGDGYTF
>NA|TRBJ1-2|TRBV12-3/TRBV12-4|TRBD1
TGTGCCAGCAGTGTAGACAGGGACTATGGCTACACCTTC
CASSVDRDYGYTF
>NA|TRBJ1-2|TRBV28|TRBD1
TGTGCCAGCACCTCTCCCGGGACAGCAGGCTACACCTTC
CASTSPGTAGYTF
>NA|TRBJ2-1|TRBV19|TRBD2
TGTGCCAGTAGTATCCAGCGGGGGGAGCAGTTCTTC
CASSIQRGEQFF
>NA|TRBJ2-1|TRBV27|NA
TGTGCCAGCAGTTTATCGCGGCCAGGCCCCTACAATGAGCAGTTCTTC
CASSLSRPGPYNEQFF
>few|TRBJ1-2|TRBV11-2|NA
TGTGCCAGCAGCTCCCCTCGGGGGGGTATTGGCTACACCTTC
CASSSPRGGIGYTF
>NA|TRBJ1-4|TRBV28|NA
TGTGCCAGCAGTTTCCAGGATGCCCCAGGTTTTAATGAAAAACTGTTTTTT
CASSFQDAPGFNEKLFF
>once|TRBJ1-3|TRBV5-4|NA
TGTGCCAGCAGCTTGGCGGGCTCTGGAAACACCATATATTTT
CASSLAGSGNTIYF
>NA|TRBJ2-1|TRBV24-1|TRBD1
TGTGCCACCAGTGATCCGGGACAGGGGGCAGGGTCCTACAATGAGCAGTTCTTC
CATSDPGQGAGSYNEQFF
>once|TRBJ1-4|TRBV7-8|TRBD1
TGTGCCAGCAGCCGAGACAGGGGGCTAGGGGCAACTAATGAAAAACTGTTTTTT
CASSRDRGLGATNEKLFF
>NA|TRBJ2-1|TRBV7-8|NA
TGTGCCAGCAGCTACTACGGGAAGAGCTCCTACAATGAGCAGTTCTTC
CASSYYGKSSYNEQFF
>NA|TRBJ2-3|TRBV6-1|NA
TGTGCCAGCAGTGATAGGGCAGATACGCAGTATTTT
CASSDRADTQYF
>NA|TRBJ2-1|TRBV2|NA
TGTGCCAGCAGTGAAGGCAACAATGAGCAGTTCTTC
CASSEGNNEQFF
>few|TRBJ1-5|TRBV10-3|NA
TGTGCCATCAGTGTCCCGGTCCCTCTAAATCAGCCCCAGCATTTT
CAISVPVPLNQPQHF
>NA|TRBJ2-7|TRBV29-1|NA
TGCAGCGTTGGCCTCACAGGAGGGGGCCACGAGCAGTACTTC
CSVGLTGGGHEQYF
>NA|TRBJ2-2|TRBV7-2|TRBD2
TGTGCCAGCAGCTACATCGGGACTAAACCGGTCACCGGGGAGCTGTTTTTT
CASSYIGTKPVTGELFF
>NA|TRBJ1-1|TRBV4-3|NA
TGCGCCAGCAGCCAAGCCACTGGGGCTGAAGCTTTCTTT
CASSQATGAEAFF
>NA|TRBJ2-7|TRBV6-2/TRBV6-3|NA
TGTGCCAGCAGTTACGACAGCTCCTACGAGCAGTACTTC
CASSYDSSYEQYF
>NA|TRBJ1-3|TRBV7-8|TRBD1
TGTGCCAGCACGACAGGGCGAGGAAACACCATATATTTT
CASTTGRGNTIYF
>NA|TRBJ1-2|TRBV28|TRBD1
TGTGCCAGCAGTTCCGCCGGGACAGGGGTTTTTGGCTACACCTTC
CASSSAGTGVFGYTF
>NA|TRBJ2-7|TRBV19|NA
TGTGCCAGTAGTAATACGGTTGCGGAGCAGTACTTC
CASSNTVAEQYF
>NA|TRBJ2-4|TRBV19|NA
TGTGCCAGTAGTATAGGGCCACTGGTAGCCAAAAACATTCAGTACTTC
CASSIGPLVAKNIQYF
>NA|TRBJ2-7|TRBV5-1|TRBD2
TGCGCCAGCAGCGGAGGGAGTGGGATAGCGGGAGGAGGTAATTACGAGCAGTACTTC
CASSGGSGIAGGGNYEQYF
>NA|TRBJ2-2|TRBV29-1|TRBD2
TGCAGCGTCTATGGGACTAGCAGCCCCGGGGAGCTGTTTTTT
CSVYGTSSPGELFF
>NA|TRBJ2-5|TRBV5-1|NA
TGCGCCAGCAGCTCGACTGGAGAAGAGACCCAGTACTTC
CASSSTGEETQYF
>NA|TRBJ1-5|TRBV6-5|TRBD1
TGTGCCAGCAGTTTAACCGGGACAGGGGTCACTCAGCCCCAGCATTTT
CASSLTGTGVTQPQHF
>NA|TRBJ1-4|TRBV7-2|NA
TGTGCCAGCAGCTTAACGAGGGCGGCCGTTGAAAAACTGTTTTTT
CASSLTRAAVEKLFF
>NA|TRBJ1-2|TRBV9|NA
TGTGCCAGCAGCGTAGACCCGACAGCTTATGGCTACACCTTC
CASSVDPTAYGYTF
>NA|TRBJ2-5|TRBV5-1|NA
TGCGCCAGCAGCCCCCTAGGGGGGGGACGGGAGACCCAGTACTTC
CASSPLGGGRETQYF
>NA|TRBJ2-2|TRBV6-6|TRBD1
TGTGCCAGCAGTTACAGGACAGGCGGCACCGGGGAGCTGTTTTTT
CASSYRTGGTGELFF
>once|TRBJ1-2|TRBV9|TRBD1
TGTGCCAGCAGCGAGACAGGGGGCGAAAACGGCTACACCTTC
CASSETGGENGYTF
>NA|TRBJ2-7|TRBV5-3|NA
TGTGCCAGAAGCTTATGGGATAGCTACGAGCAGTACTTC
CARSLWDSYEQYF
>NA|TRBJ1-1|TRBV11-1|NA
TGTGCCAGCAGTATTAGAAAAGCTATGAACACTGAAGCTTTCTTT
CASSIRKAMNTEAFF
>once|TRBJ2-6|TRBV20-1|NA
TGCAGTGCCGAGAACCGTAACGTCCTGACTTTC
CSAENRNVLTF
>NA|TRBJ2-5|TRBV18|NA
TGTGCCAGCTCCCCCGTTTCCCAAGAGACCCAGTACTTC
CASSPVSQETQYF
>NA|TRBJ2-7|TRBV5-5|NA
TGTGCCAGCAGCAGGGGACGGACTCTCTACGAGCAGTACTTC
CASSRGRTLYEQYF
>NA|TRBJ1-1|TRBV19|NA
TGTGCCAGTAGTATCGTCACGGGCACTGAAGCTTTCTTT
CASSIVTGTEAFF
>NA|TRBJ2-2|TRBV12-2|NA
TGTGCAATTCTAAGCCAGGGGGCCTCTAACACCGGGGAGCTGTTTTTT
CAILSQGASNTGELFF
>NA|TRBJ2-4|TRBV10-3|NA
TGTGCCATCAGTGAGGGAGGAGGCAGGGAGACCAACATTCAGTACTTC
CAISEGGGRETNIQYF
>NA|TRBJ1-2|TRBV12-3/TRBV12-4|NA
TGTGCCAGCCACGTTTTCAGGGGTCGGGGCTACACCTTC
CASHVFRGRGYTF
>NA|TRBJ1-4|TRBV6-5|NA
TGTGCCAGCAGTTACTCGACGCTGACAGTTGATGAAAAACTGTTTTTT
CASSYSTLTVDEKLFF
>NA|TRBJ1-1|TRBV10-3|NA
TGTGCCATCAGTGAATTAGAATGGGGGTCTACTGAAGCTTTCTTT
CAISELEWGSTEAFF
>NA|TRBJ2-7|TRBV14|TRBD1
TGTGCCAGCAATCAGGGGGCCTACGAGCAGTACTTC
CASNQGAYEQYF
>once|TRBJ2-3|TRBV11-3|TRBD2
TGTGCCAGCAGCAATAGAGGACTAGCGGGAGTGGATACGCAGTATTTT
CASSNRGLAGVDTQYF
>once|TRBJ2-7|TRBV18|TRBD2
TGTGCCAGCTCACCACTAACGGGAGGGCCAAGGTACGAGCAGTACTTC
CASSPLTGGPRYEQYF
>NA|TRBJ2-6|TRBV7-8|NA
TGTGCCAGCAGCTTAATAGGGTTTGGGGCCAACGTCCTGACTTTC
CASSLIGFGANVLTF